This entry lists 14 T cell receptor beta chains sequenced from one sample in a study of cytomegalovirus exposure and HLA in healthy donors. Primers: 60 Vbeta forward and 13 Jbeta reverse. TCRdb's table, derived via immunoSEQ multiplex PCR, lists solely in-frame clones and lacks some. The sample holds 95,000 to 150,000 clones, 77% seen once. The sequencing sample was made of PBMCs. The receptor set was obtained from a woman aged 40 to 50 in good health and CMV-seropositive.

V is TRBV2 and J is TRBJ2-7; 10 nucleotides agree with TRBD2. V was pared by 7 bases and J by 7 bases, with 13 bases of the junction left unmatched. The CDR3 runs 15 residues. CDR1 SNHLY and CDR2 FYNNEI come from the germline V gene. The CDR3 is CASKPTWLAGEEQYF. The CDR3, as DNA: TGTGCCAGCAAGCCGACCTGGCTAGCGGGAGAGGAGCAGTACTTC.

The gene calls are TRBV25-1 and TRBJ2-2; D gene ambiguous. Trimming shortened V by 7 bases and J by 5 bases, and 8 bases separated the two germline ends. Germline V CDR1 and CDR2: MGHDK, SYGVNS. CDR3 length: 12 amino acids. The CDR3 DNA follows: TGTGCCAGCACCCCAGTGACCGGGGAGCTGTTTTTT. Translation: CASTPVTGELFF.

The chain has TRBV25-1 and TRBJ2-3, with D possibly TRBD1 on 6 matching bases. V was shortened by 6 bases and J by 9 bases, with 13 bases between the two germline ends. The CDR3 loop spans 12 amino acids. Germline CDR1 MGHDK, CDR2 SYGVNS. The CDR3 DNA sequence: TGTGCCAGCAGCAGGGACATCTCGACGCAGTATTTT. Residues: CASSRDISTQYF.

The V and J genes are TRBV5-1 and TRBJ1-2; D is uncertain. The CDR3 is made up of 15 amino acids. Germline V CDR1 and CDR2: SGHRS, YFSETQ. Deletions cut 4 bases from V and 0 bases from J, with 13 bases between. The DNA of the CDR3 is TGCGCCAGCAGCCCCGGAGCGGGGTCTAACTATGGCTACACCTTC. It translates to CASSPGAGSNYGYTF.

This clone was recorded once. This rearrangement joins TRBV1 to TRBJ2-3; TRBD2, the table's D call, was not compared with the DNA. TRBV1 is termed a pseudogene. This CDR3 spans 17 amino acids. The CDR3 sequence: CTSSQVQAGVEQDTQYF. CDR3 nucleotides: TGCACCAGCAGCCAGGTTCAAGCGGGAGTTGAGCAAGATACGCAGTATTTT.

The chain carries TRBV19 and TRBJ2-7; D is perhaps TRBD1 (6 bases). CDR3 size: 16 residues. Trimming pared 5 bases from V and 2 bases from J, leaving 19 bases between. From germline, CDR1 is LNHDA and CDR2 SQIVND (reference sequence). The CDR3 coding sequence is TGTGCCAGTAGTGGAACAGGGAGAGCTACGACCTACGAGCAGTACTTC. Its protein product is CASSGTGRATTYEQYF.

This clone was picked up one time. The chain has TRBV13 and TRBJ2-5; 7 bases are shared with TRBD1. V was clipped by 5 bases and J by 2 bases; unmatched bases: 2. CDR3 length equals 13 residues. The germline V gene has CDR1 PRHDT and CDR2 FYEKMQ (reference sequence). The CDR3, as DNA: TGTGCCAGCAGCCCCAGGGGGCAAGAGACCCAGTACTTC. Its protein is CASSPRGQETQYF.

The chain couples TRBV9 to TRBJ2-5; D possibly corresponds to TRBD2 (6 bases). The V end was cut by 4 bases, the J end by 1 base, with 20 bases between. Germline V gene data show CDR1 as SGDLS and CDR2 as YYNGEE. The CDR3 covers 17 residues. CDR3 DNA sequence: TGTGCCAGCAGCCCGTGGGGGGTTTCAGACCTCCAAGAGACCCAGTACTTC. Its protein is CASSPWGVSDLQETQYF.

This clone was seen many times. The rearrangement joins TRBV5-6 to TRBJ2-7; a possible D gene is TRBD2 (5 bases). Germline loops: CDR1 SGHDT, CDR2 YYEEEE. The V and J ends lost 4 bases and 3 bases respectively, with 20 bases between them. CDR3 length: 16 amino acids. CDR3 in DNA: TGTGCCAGCAGCCCACCGGGAAAGACATCTCGCTACGAGCAGTACTTC. This codes for CASSPPGKTSRYEQYF.

CDR3 nucleotides: TGTGCCAGCAGCTTAGCCCTAGCGGAAGGTGCAGATACGCAGTATTTT. Its translation: CASSLALAEGADTQYF. J is TRBJ2-3 and V is TRBV7-3; 7 bases line up with TRBD2. CDR1 and CDR2 (germline): SGHTA, FQGTGA. V shed 2 bases and J 4 bases; nucleotides not matched to a gene: 9. There are 16 residues in the CDR3.

The rearrangement uses TRBV10-2 and TRBJ2-5; D is perhaps TRBD2 (6 bases). Trimming pared 0 bases from V and 11 bases from J, leaving 19 bases between. This CDR3 contains 15 residues. In germline, CDR1 is WSHSY, CDR2 SAAADI. CDR3 nucleotides: TGCGCCAGCAGTGAGTCGGGACTGAGAGGTGGAGAGCAGTACTTC. Translated: CASSESGLRGGEQYF.

The genes are TRBV28 and TRBJ2-3, with TRBD2 matching 14 bases. The CDR3 extends over 19 amino acids. CDR1 is MDHEN, CDR2 SYDVKM, per germline. V was clipped by 4 bases and J by 4 bases; unmatched bases: 13. The CDR3 spells CASSYPLRTSGRRADTQYF. The CDR3 DNA follows: TGTGCCAGCAGTTATCCTCTTCGGACTAGCGGGAGGAGAGCAGATACGCAGTATTTT.

This clone was detected only once. The chain is built from TRBV7-9 and TRBJ2-3; 10 positions match TRBD1. J lost 1 base, V lost 3 bases, and 4 bases had no gene match. CDR3 length: 16 amino acids. Germline CDR1 SEHNR, CDR2 FQNEAQ (reference sequence). The CDR3 reads CASSLAGTGGTDTQYF. The CDR3 bases are TGTGCCAGCAGCTTGGCCGGGACAGGGGGCACAGATACGCAGTATTTT.

This clone is a singleton in its sample. The CDR3 is CASSLSGRGGDTQYF. In DNA form, the CDR3 reads TGCGCCAGCAGCTTAAGCGGGAGAGGAGGAGATACGCAGTATTTT. This sequence joins TRBV5-1 and TRBJ2-3, with TRBD2 identical over 8 bases. The CDR3 has 15 amino acids. Germline V gene sequence: CDR1 SGHRS, CDR2 YFSETQ. V was pared by 2 bases and J by 5 bases, with 7 bases of the junction left unmatched.